Listed here are 18 T cell receptor beta chains from one sample, sequenced in a study of cytomegalovirus exposure and HLA in healthy donors. PCR primers comprised 60 Vbeta and 13 Jbeta primers. Produced via immunoSEQ multiplex PCR; TCRdb's table is partial and in-frame only. This table has under 200,000 clones, 65% to 90% appearing once. What was sequenced was PBMCs. The receptors here all came from a male donor in good health and CMV-seronegative.

This clone was seen a single time. This sequence joins TRBV29-1 and TRBJ2-1; TRBD2 matches 12 bases. This CDR3 region has 14 residues. The J segment lost 9 bases and the V segment lost 1 base, leaving 4 bases of the junction unmatched. Germline-derived CDR1 and CDR2 are SQVTM and ANQGSEA. This CDR3 is CSVEGTSGVGEQFF. DNA of the CDR3: TGCAGCGTTGAAGGGACTAGCGGGGTCGGTGAGCAGTTCTTC.

V usage is TRBV5-1 and J usage is TRBJ1-1; TRBD1 might be the D (6 bases). Germline V gives CDR1 SGHRS, CDR2 YFSETQ. The V end lost 3 bases, the J end lost 4 bases, and 13 bases lay between the germline ends. The CDR3 extends over 14 amino acids. The CDR3 loop reads CASSSTGKSTEAFF. The CDR3 DNA reads as TGCGCCAGCAGCTCTACAGGGAAATCCACTGAAGCTTTCTTT.

The chain employs TRBV27 and TRBJ2-6; unclear D gene. CDR3 length: 17 residues. Trimming stripped 2 bases from V and 0 bases from J, with 11 bases between. The germline V gene has CDR1 MNHEY and CDR2 SMNVEV (reference sequence). In DNA, the CDR3 is TGTGCCAGCAGTTTACAGTCTGTGCACTCTGGGGCCAACGTCCTGACTTTC. Its translation: CASSLQSVHSGANVLTF.

This chain links TRBV4-1 with TRBJ1-3; the D is unclear. Trimming removed 0 bases at V and 2 bases at J, with 14 bases between. Germline CDR1 reads MGHRA; CDR2 reads YSYEKL. The CDR3 runs to 17 residues. The CDR3 loop is CASSQDYPGITGNTIYF. CDR3 nucleotide sequence: TGCGCCAGCAGCCAAGATTACCCGGGTATCACTGGAAACACCATATATTTT.

This clone was found a few times. The CDR3 region has the DNA TGTGCCAGCAGTGAATTGAGACAGCCAAATCAGCCCCAGCATTTT. Encoded protein: CASSELRQPNQPQHF. This chain uses TRBV2 with TRBJ1-5, with D maybe TRBD1 (5 bases). Trimming took 2 bases from V and 4 from J, leaving 12 bases between them. Germline V gene lookup returns CDR1 SNHLY and CDR2 FYNNEI. The CDR3 has 15 residues.

This clone appeared a single time. The gene calls are TRBV7-2 and TRBJ1-5; possible D gene TRBD1, 5 bases. Between the trimmed V and J ends, which lost 4 bases and 1 base, there was a span of 8 bases. The CDR3 length is 14 residues. Germline values: CDR1 SGHTA, CDR2 FQGNSA. In DNA, the CDR3 is TGTGCCAGCAGCTGGGGGGGGAGCAATCAGCCCCAGCATTTT. It codes for CASSWGGSNQPQHF.

The chain joins TRBV18 to TRBJ1-1, with D hard to call. Per the germline V gene, CDR1 is KGHSH and CDR2 is LQKENI. With 2 bases removed from V and 2 bases from J, the gap between germline ends came to 9 bases. The CDR3 length is 14 residues. The CDR3 DNA is TGTGCCAGCTCACCAAATGAGGGAAACACTGAAGCTTTCTTT. It specifies CASSPNEGNTEAFF.

The V call is TRBV6-5, the J call TRBJ1-2; TRBD1 matches at 7 bases. CDR1 MNHEY and CDR2 SVGAGI come from the germline V gene. The CDR3 covers 14 residues. V gave up 6 bases and J gave up 5 bases; unmatched junction bases: 9. In DNA form, the CDR3 reads TGTGCCAGCAGGAGGGTCGGGACAGATTATGGCTACACCTTC. Encoded protein: CASRRVGTDYGYTF.

The chain links TRBV10-3 to TRBJ1-3, with TRBD1 identical over 7 bases. Germline values: CDR1 ENHRY, CDR2 SYGVKD. Trimming cost V 8 bases and J 0 bases; bases outside gene matches: 7. This CDR3 is built from 15 residues. DNA for the CDR3: TGTGCCATCGCTGAGACAGGGATCTCTGGAAACACCATATATTTT. Amino acid sequence: CAIAETGISGNTIYF.

The chain uses TRBV5-4 and TRBJ1-1; 7 nucleotides line up with TRBD1. The CDR3 contains 14 residues. Germline CDR1 reads SGHNT; CDR2 reads YYREEE (reference sequence). J gave up 1 base and V 1 base, and 1 base lay outside the gene matches. This CDR3 is CASSLNRGNTEAFF. Written as DNA, the CDR3 is TGTGCCAGCAGCTTGAACAGGGGGAACACTGAAGCTTTCTTT.

CDR3 loop: CATRHRGANYGYTF. DNA of the CDR3: TGTGCCACCCGTCACAGGGGAGCTAACTATGGCTACACCTTC. The V call is TRBV10-3, the J call TRBJ1-2; 7 nucleotides align to TRBD1. V was clipped by 10 bases and J by 0 bases; unmatched bases: 8. Germline V gene data show CDR1 as ENHRY and CDR2 as SYGVKD. CDR3 size: 14 residues.

This chain connects TRBV12-5 to TRBJ2-4; TRBD1 matches at 10 bases. Germline V lookup: CDR1 LGHNT, CDR2 FRNRAP. The ends lost 1 base at V and 1 base at J; junction bases unmatched: 1. The CDR3 is made up of 16 amino acids. This CDR3 reads CASGLAGQGAKNIQYF. CDR3 nucleotide sequence: TGTGCTAGTGGTTTGGCGGGACAGGGGGCCAAAAACATTCAGTACTTC.

This clone was counted a single time. V and J are TRBV25-1 and TRBJ1-2; 8 bases fit TRBD1. The trim removed 4 bases at V and 3 bases at J, leaving 7 bases unmatched. The CDR3 is made up of 15 amino acids. The V gene's germline CDR1 is MGHDK and CDR2 SYGVNS. CDR3 bases: TGTGCCAGCAGTGCCCGGACAGGGCCCTACTATGGCTACACCTTC. It specifies CASSARTGPYYGYTF.

The genes are TRBV5-1 and TRBJ2-5, with TRBD1 matching over 7 bases. Germline CDR1 reads SGHRS; CDR2 reads YFSETQ. J was trimmed by 2 bases and V by 8 bases; bases with no gene match: 3. The CDR3 covers 12 residues. CDR3 nucleotide sequence: TGCGCCAGTAACAGGGGACAAGAGACCCAGTACTTC. Protein sequence: CASNRGQETQYF. Full variable domain (rest looked up from reference TRBV5-1 and TRBJ2-5): KAGVTQTPRYLIKTRGQQVTLSCSPISGHRSVSWYQQTPGQGLQFLFEYFSETQRNKGNFPGRFSGRQFSNSRSEMNVSTLELGDSALYLCASNRGQETQYFGPGTRLLVL.

The CDR3 loop reads CAWSVTGRSGELFF. The CDR3 nucleotides read TGTGCCTGGAGTGTAACGGGAAGGAGCGGGGAGCTGTTTTTT. V usage is TRBV30 and J usage is TRBJ2-2, with D maybe TRBD2 (5 bases). Germline CDR1 reads GTSNPN; CDR2 reads SVGIG (reference sequence). V was shortened by 0 bases and J by 7 bases, with 12 bases between the two germline ends. The CDR3 sequence is 14 residues long.

The chain has TRBV19 and TRBJ1-2; TRBD1 matches at 8 bases. After removal of 7 bases from V and 8 bases from J, the junction contained 6 bases not matched to a gene. Germline CDR1 and CDR2: LNHDA and SQIVND (reference sequence). CDR3 size: 12 residues. DNA of the CDR3: TGTGCCAGTAATGGACAGGGTGGGGGCTACACCTTC. Protein: CASNGQGGGYTF. Using reference TRBV19 and TRBJ1-2 for the parts outside the CDR3, the full variable domain is DGGITQSPKYLFRKEGQNVTLSCEQNLNHDAMYWYRQDPGQGLRLIYYSQIVNDFQKGDIAEGYSVSREKKESFPLTVTSAQKNPTAFYLCASNGQGGGYTFGSGTRLTVV.

J is TRBJ1-2 and V is TRBV6-5, with 8 bases fitting TRBD1. Germline V CDR1 and CDR2: MNHEY, SVGAGI. CDR3 size: 14 residues. The J segment lost 7 bases and the V segment lost 6 bases, leaving 10 bases of the junction unmatched. This chain's CDR3 is CASSEGTGPRGYTF. For the CDR3, the DNA is TGTGCCAGCAGCGAAGGGACAGGCCCTCGTGGCTACACCTTC.

This sequence joins TRBV5-1 and TRBJ2-1, with a possible D match to TRBD1 (6 bases). The CDR3 has 16 residues. V was trimmed by 0 bases and J by 1 base, leaving 11 bases between them. Germline CDR1 SGHRS, CDR2 YFSETQ. CDR3 sequence: CASSLVGQGSYNEQFF. For the CDR3, the DNA is TGCGCCAGCAGCTTGGTGGGACAAGGATCCTACAATGAGCAGTTCTTC.